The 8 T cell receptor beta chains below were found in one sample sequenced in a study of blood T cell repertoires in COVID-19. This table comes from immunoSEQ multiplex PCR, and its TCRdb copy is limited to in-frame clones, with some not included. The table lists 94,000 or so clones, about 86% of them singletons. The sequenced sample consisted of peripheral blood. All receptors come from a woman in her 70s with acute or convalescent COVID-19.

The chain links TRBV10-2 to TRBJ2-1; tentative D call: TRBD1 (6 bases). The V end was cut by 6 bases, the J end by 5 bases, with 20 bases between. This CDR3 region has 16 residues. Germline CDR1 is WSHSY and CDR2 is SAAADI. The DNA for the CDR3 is TGCGCCAGCAGCGAAACTCTTGGGACACCTAACAATGAGCAGTTCTTC. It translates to CASSETLGTPNNEQFF.

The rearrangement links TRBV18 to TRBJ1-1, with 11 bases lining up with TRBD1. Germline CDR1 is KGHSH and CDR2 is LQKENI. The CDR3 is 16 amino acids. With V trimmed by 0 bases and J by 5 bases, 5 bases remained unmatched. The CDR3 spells CASSPPRRDRGTEAFF. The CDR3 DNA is TGTGCCAGCTCACCACCGAGGCGGGACAGGGGGACTGAAGCTTTCTTT.

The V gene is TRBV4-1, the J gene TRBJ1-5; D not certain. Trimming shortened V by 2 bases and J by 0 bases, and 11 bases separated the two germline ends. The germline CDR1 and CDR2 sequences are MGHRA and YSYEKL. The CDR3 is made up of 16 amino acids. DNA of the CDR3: TGCGCCAGCAGCCAACAAACCGGGAATAGCAATCAGCCCCAGCATTTT. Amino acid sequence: CASSQQTGNSNQPQHF.

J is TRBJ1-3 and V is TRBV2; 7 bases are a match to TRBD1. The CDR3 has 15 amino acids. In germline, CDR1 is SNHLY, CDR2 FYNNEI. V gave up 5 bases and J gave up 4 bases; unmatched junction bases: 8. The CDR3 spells CASSTSQGFGNTIYF. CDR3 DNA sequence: TGTGCCAGCAGTACCTCACAGGGGTTCGGAAACACCATATATTTT.

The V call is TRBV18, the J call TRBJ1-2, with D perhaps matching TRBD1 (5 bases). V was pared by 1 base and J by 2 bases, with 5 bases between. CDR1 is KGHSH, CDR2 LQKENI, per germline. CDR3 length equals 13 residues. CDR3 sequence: CASSPQGNYGYTF. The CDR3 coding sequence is TGTGCCAGCTCACCACAGGGGAACTATGGCTACACCTTC.

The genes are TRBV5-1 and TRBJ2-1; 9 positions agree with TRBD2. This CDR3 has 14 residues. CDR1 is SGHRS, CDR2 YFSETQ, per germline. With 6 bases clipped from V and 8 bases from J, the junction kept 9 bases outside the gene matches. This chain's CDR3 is CASTVSGSGYEQFF. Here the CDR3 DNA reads TGCGCCAGCACCGTTAGCGGGAGTGGATATGAGCAGTTCTTC.

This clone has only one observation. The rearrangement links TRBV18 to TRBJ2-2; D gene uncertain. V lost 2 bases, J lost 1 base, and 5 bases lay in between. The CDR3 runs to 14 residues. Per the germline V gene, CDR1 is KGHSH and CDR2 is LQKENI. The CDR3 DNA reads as TGTGCCAGCTCACCAATACAGAACACCGGGGAGCTGTTTTTT. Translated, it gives CASSPIQNTGELFF.

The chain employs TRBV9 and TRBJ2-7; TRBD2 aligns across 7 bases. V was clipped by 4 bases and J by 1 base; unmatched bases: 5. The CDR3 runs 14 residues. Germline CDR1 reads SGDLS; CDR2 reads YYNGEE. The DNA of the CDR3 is TGTGCCAGCAGCCCATTAGCGGGTTCCTACGAGCAGTACTTC. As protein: CASSPLAGSYEQYF.